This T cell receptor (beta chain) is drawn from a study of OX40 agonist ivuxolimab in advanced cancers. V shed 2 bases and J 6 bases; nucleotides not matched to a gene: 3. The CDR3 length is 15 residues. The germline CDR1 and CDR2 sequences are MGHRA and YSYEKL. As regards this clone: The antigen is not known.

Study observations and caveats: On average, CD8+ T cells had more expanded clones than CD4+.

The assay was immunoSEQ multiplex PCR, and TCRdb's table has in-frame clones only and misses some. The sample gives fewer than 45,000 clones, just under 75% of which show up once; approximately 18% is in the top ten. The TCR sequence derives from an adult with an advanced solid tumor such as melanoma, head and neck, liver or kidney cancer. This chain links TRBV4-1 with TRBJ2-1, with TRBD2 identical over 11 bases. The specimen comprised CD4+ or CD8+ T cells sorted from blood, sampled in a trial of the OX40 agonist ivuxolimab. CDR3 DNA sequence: TGCGCCAGCAGCCAAATAGCGGGGGGGGGCAATGAGCAGTTCTTC. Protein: CASSQIAGGGNEQFF.